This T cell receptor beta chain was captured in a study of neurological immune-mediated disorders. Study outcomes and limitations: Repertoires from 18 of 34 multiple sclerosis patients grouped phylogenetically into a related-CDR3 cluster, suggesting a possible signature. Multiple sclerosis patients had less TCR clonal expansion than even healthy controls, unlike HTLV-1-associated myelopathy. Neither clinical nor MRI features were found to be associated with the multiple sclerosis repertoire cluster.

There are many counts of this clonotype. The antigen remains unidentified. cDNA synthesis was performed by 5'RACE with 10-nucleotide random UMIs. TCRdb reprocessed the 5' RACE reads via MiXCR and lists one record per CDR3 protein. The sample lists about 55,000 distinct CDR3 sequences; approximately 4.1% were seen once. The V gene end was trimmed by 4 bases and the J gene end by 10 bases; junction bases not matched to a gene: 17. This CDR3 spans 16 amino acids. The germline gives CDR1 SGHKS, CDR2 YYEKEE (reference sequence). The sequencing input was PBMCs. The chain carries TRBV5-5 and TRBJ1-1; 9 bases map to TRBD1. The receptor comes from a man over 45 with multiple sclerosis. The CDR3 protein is CASSEGQGPLGEGAFF. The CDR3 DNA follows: TGTGCCAGCAGCGAGGGACAGGGCCCCCTCGGCGAGGGAGCTTTCTTT.